The rows below give T cell receptor beta chains drawn from one sample of a study of cytomegalovirus exposure and HLA in healthy donors. This table comes from immunoSEQ multiplex PCR, and its TCRdb copy is limited to in-frame clones, with some not included. Among about 150,000 clones listed, roughly 9.6% were seen once. The sample taken for sequencing was PBMCs. All receptors derive from a woman in her thirties or forties in good health and CMV-seropositive. Each CDR3 is given with its conserved first and last residue. D genes are given only for firm matches. A clone size is listed for some rows: how often the clone was seen (once, few, many), or a class if it is expanded.

V	D	J	size	DNA	CDR3
TRBV6-5	TRBD1	TRBJ2-3	.	TGTGCCAGCAGGGACAGGGCTAGCACAGATACGCAGTATTTT	CASRDRASTDTQYF
TRBV19	.	TRBJ1-5	few	TGTGCCAGTAGTCCCAATGCCATCTGGAGGAATCAGCCCCAGCATTTT	CASSPNAIWRNQPQHF
TRBV2	.	TRBJ1-1	few	TGTGCCAGCAGTGAAGCGGGCCCCATCTACACTGAAGCTTTCTTT	CASSEAGPIYTEAFF
TRBV19	.	TRBJ2-2	few	TGTGCCAGTAGTATAGGCGAGAGAATCCGCACCGGGGAGCTGTTTTTT	CASSIGERIRTGELFF
TRBV11-2	.	TRBJ2-1	once	TGTGCCAGCAGCCCGGGGGCCTACAATGAGCAGTTCTTC	CASSPGAYNEQFF
TRBV28	.	TRBJ1-1	few	TGTGCCAGCAGTCCACCTACAGGGTACGGCACTGAAGCTTTCTTT	CASSPPTGYGTEAFF
TRBV10-3	TRBD1	TRBJ1-2	few	TGTGCCATCAGAGTTCAGGGGGTCGGGTCTGATGGCTACACCTTC	CAIRVQGVGSDGYTF
TRBV7-9	.	TRBJ2-7	.	TGTGCCAGCAGTTCCCTCTCCTACGAGCAGTACTTC	CASSSLSYEQYF
TRBV2	TRBD1	TRBJ1-5	large	TGTGCCAGCAGGGATGGGACAGGGGGCTATCAGCCCCAGCATTTT	CASRDGTGGYQPQHF
TRBV6-5	.	TRBJ1-1	few	TGTGCCAGCAGCCACAATAGCGGGGCAACTGAAGCTTTCTTT	CASSHNSGATEAFF
TRBV7-2	.	TRBJ1-4	.	TGTGCCAGCAGCTTAGAGTCGGGGGTTGGACGTGAAAAACTGTTTTTT	CASSLESGVGREKLFF
TRBV7-2	TRBD1	TRBJ1-2	few	TGTGCCAGCAGCCCGGACAGGGGCTCGTATGGCTACACCTTC	CASSPDRGSYGYTF
TRBV18	.	TRBJ1-3	.	TGTGCCAGCTCACCACTTTCAGTTGCAGGGGACTCTGGAAACACCATATATTTT	CASSPLSVAGDSGNTIYF
TRBV2	.	TRBJ1-1	.	TGTGCCAGCAGAGTGACTCTAGACAGGTACACTGAAGCTTTCTTT	CASRVTLDRYTEAFF
TRBV5-1	TRBD1	TRBJ1-2	.	TGCGCCAGCAGCTTGGGGGCAGGGGGCGCATGGGCCTATGGCTACACCTTC	CASSLGAGGAWAYGYTF
TRBV10-2	TRBD2	TRBJ2-7	large	TGCGCCAGCAGTGAGTCGCCAGGGAGGGACGAGCAGTACTTC	CASSESPGRDEQYF
TRBV5-1	TRBD1	TRBJ1-4	.	TGCGCCAGCAGCCCGGAGGGACAGCTTAATGAAAAACTGTTTTTT	CASSPEGQLNEKLFF
TRBV15	.	TRBJ1-1	.	TGTGCCACCAGCCCTCACGACCGGGGGAGCACTGAAGCTTTCTTT	CATSPHDRGSTEAFF
TRBV5-6	TRBD2	TRBJ2-1	.	TGTGCCAGCAGCTTTAGCGGGGGGGCCCGTAATGAGCAGTTCTTC	CASSFSGGARNEQFF
TRBV7-9	TRBD1	TRBJ1-1	few	TGTGCCAGCAGCCTAGGACAGGGGGACACTGAAGCTTTCTTT	CASSLGQGDTEAFF
TRBV11-2	.	TRBJ1-2	.	TGTGCCAGCAGCTTAGACGGGATTAACTATGGCTACACCTTC	CASSLDGINYGYTF
TRBV5-1	TRBD1	TRBJ2-5	.	TGCGCCAGCAGCTTGGCGGGGACAGGGGGCACGGAGACCCAGTACTTC	CASSLAGTGGTETQYF
TRBV5-6	TRBD1	TRBJ1-2	.	TGTGCCAGCAGCATACGAACAGGGGGTAGCTATGGCTACACCTTC	CASSIRTGGSYGYTF
TRBV6-4	.	TRBJ1-5	.	TGTGCCAGCAGTGACGATCCCCTTAATACAGAGATTAATCAGCCCCAGCATTTT	CASSDDPLNTEINQPQHF
TRBV7-2	TRBD2	TRBJ2-7	few	TGTGCCAGCAGCAGCCTCGGGACTAGCTACGAGCAGTACTTC	CASSSLGTSYEQYF
TRBV5-6	.	TRBJ1-2	.	TGTGCCAGCAGCCCGATCGCAGCTAACTATGGCTACACCTTC	CASSPIAANYGYTF
TRBV5-1	.	TRBJ1-1	few	TGCGCCAGCAGCTCCGTACAGGGTTTAAACACTGAAGCTTTCTTT	CASSSVQGLNTEAFF
TRBV7-3	TRBD2	TRBJ2-1	.	TGTGCCAGCAGCGCTGGACTAGCGGGGGGGCCGAGTGGTGAGCAGTTCTTC	CASSAGLAGGPSGEQFF
TRBV4-1	TRBD1	TRBJ1-1	few	TGCGCCAGCAGTCTCAGGACAGGGGGCACTGAAGCTTTCTTT	CASSLRTGGTEAFF
TRBV7-3	TRBD2	TRBJ2-2	.	TGTGCCAGCAGCCCGGGACTAGCGGCGGGGGAGCTGTTTTTT	CASSPGLAAGELFF
TRBV7-6	.	TRBJ2-7	.	TGTGCCAGCACCGCCCTTACAGGGTCTCACGAGCAGTACTTC	CASTALTGSHEQYF
TRBV27	.	TRBJ2-7	few	TGTGCCAGCAGTTTAGCGGGACTGAAATTCTACGAGCAGTACTTC	CASSLAGLKFYEQYF
TRBV7-9	TRBD1	TRBJ1-6	.	TGTGCCAGCAGCCCGACAGGGGGCCTGGGTAATTCACCCCTCCACTTT	CASSPTGGLGNSPLHF
TRBV6-6	.	TRBJ1-6	few	TGTGCCAGTAGCTCGAGCAGGGAGGGTAATTCACCCCTCCACTTT	CASSSSREGNSPLHF
TRBV5-1	.	TRBJ2-3	few	TGCGCCAGCCGTCTCGGTGATACGCAGTATTTT	CASRLGDTQYF
TRBV5-6	TRBD1	TRBJ1-2	few	TGTGCCAGCACCGGCAACATGGGACAGGGGGACTATGGCTACACCTTC	CASTGNMGQGDYGYTF
TRBV2	TRBD1	TRBJ1-4	.	TGTGCCAGCAGCGCGGACAGGGTGCAGGGTGAAAAACTGTTTTTT	CASSADRVQGEKLFF
TRBV10-3	TRBD1	TRBJ2-7	few	TGTGCCATCAGTGAGTCTACCCCTCGACAGGGATCGTACTTC	CAISESTPRQGSYF
TRBV7-7	TRBD1	TRBJ2-7	.	TGTGCCAGCCCGGGCAGGGGGTACGAGCAGTACTTC	CASPGRGYEQYF
TRBV5-1	.	TRBJ2-2	few	TGCGCCAGCAGCTTGGCCCTTGACACCGGGGAGCTGTTTTTT	CASSLALDTGELFF
TRBV5-1	.	TRBJ1-1	few	TGCGCCAGCAGCCCAAAACAGGGTAGGACTGAAGCTTTCTTT	CASSPKQGRTEAFF
TRBV5-1	TRBD2	TRBJ2-5	.	TGCGCCAGCAGCTCCTCCGGGACTATGGAATGGGAGACCCAGTACTTC	CASSSSGTMEWETQYF
TRBV6-5	.	TRBJ1-4	.	TGTGCCAGCAGTTACTCCCCAGGGGCGCTTAATGAAAAACTGTTTTTT	CASSYSPGALNEKLFF
TRBV6-6	TRBD1	TRBJ2-7	.	TGTGCCAGCAGTTACCAGGACAGGGGGTCCGAGCAGTACTTC	CASSYQDRGSEQYF
TRBV19	.	TRBJ1-1	.	TGTGCCAGTAGTACCCCGACAGCGGGGGGCACTGAAGCTTTCTTT	CASSTPTAGGTEAFF